This TCR beta chain was retrieved from a study of CD8+CD57+ T cells in acquired aplastic anemia. Study details: Quantities of DNA derived from sorted CD4+ and CD8+ cells averaged approximately 3.5 ug. Healthy-donor CD4+ cells averaged about 11 million reads.

Points on this clonotype: The antigen remains undetermined.

CDR3 and TCR beta VDJ profiling relied on genomic DNA as the template. MiXCR was run by TCRdb on the reads, yielding one entry per CDR3 protein. The repertoire holds hundreds of thousands of distinct CDR3 sequences, approximately 70% seen once, with less than 4% in the top ten. Overall study findings and caveats: Common to patients and controls were twenty-nine CD8+ CDR3 sequences.

The V end was cut by 5 bases, the J end by 12 bases, with 13 bases between. This CDR3 is built from 11 residues. Germline V gene lookup returns CDR1 ENHRY and CDR2 SYGVKD. The J gene is TRBJ1-2, the V gene TRBV10-3, with D uncertain. The sequence was collected from a human donor in good health, serving as a control. The sample consisted of sorted CD4+, CD8+, or CD8+CD57+ T cells (not recorded which) from PBMCs. The CDR3: CAISTTGSNTF. The CDR3 nucleotides read TGTGCCATCAGTACGACCGGGAGCAACACCTTC.